This T cell receptor (beta chain) is from a study of long-term antiretroviral therapy in people with HIV (dated by TCRdb to between 2022 and 2023). At the level of the whole study: The earliest samples were collected about a decade before the 2015 WHO recommendation for immediate ART, when ART was typically delayed until CD4 counts fell. This retrospective serial study examined whether starting ART and sustained HIV suppression were associated with changes in the composition and diversity of the TRB repertoire in peripheral blood. A total of roughly 200 cryopreserved PBMC samples were contributed to the cohort by 30 adults with confirmed HIV infection, with samples collected serially over a mean of 6 years (range 1-12). Among the 30 or so participants with HIV, ten to twelve were female. No cross-contamination during QIAcube processing was seen in test extractions of a monoclonal T-cell line run alongside 25 to 35 polyclonal samples. General findings and caveats noted by the study authors: Compared with controls, HIV repertoires had narrower CDR3 length ranges, and the network structure pointed to an antigen-experienced repertoire that shifted only slightly toward naive after ART. No data were available on ART adherence, viral resistance or therapy changes, limiting inferences about post-ART repertoire changes. ART initiation was associated with a significant increase in TRB diversity, but diversity stayed significantly below transplant donor controls even after long-term ART. Limited PBMC availability meant only the TCR beta chain was sequenced, without alpha chain pairing. Because cell numbers in pre-ART samples were limited, unsorted PBMC were profiled instead of sorted CD4+ and CD8+ T cells. At every time point, the repertoire was dominated by expanded TRB clones first identified before ART initiation, although this dominance fluctuated and, in many PLHIV, declined after ART. The samples span the years 2004 to 2017, and the ART regimens used may be less effective than current regimens.

Participants were included only if at least one PBMC sample before ART initiation and at least two post-ART samples were available. Every participant with HIV received treatment in the United States of America. Before DNA extraction, cryopreserved samples of about 0.95-10 million PBMC were thawed and then washed. At the time of the earliest PBMC sample, participants with HIV were aged between about 20 and 54 years. Per participant, PBMC samples came from 1-4 timepoints prior to ART initiation and 2-8 timepoints following ART initiation, for a median of 7 samples. Serial HIV viral load, CD4+ T-cell count, ART history and demographic data were obtained for every participant. Genomic DNA was extracted from unsorted PBMC with a Qiagen kit on a QIAcube, with processing performed in batches of 12 samples. Between the V and J ends, shortened by 0 bases and 10 bases respectively, the junction contains 8 bases. Including the terminal cysteine and phenylalanine, the CDR3 comprises 13 residues. Solely the CDR3 DNA is kept, with 39 bases framed from the first base. Sequences SGHKS (CDR1) and YYEKEE (CDR2) are obtained from the germline V gene (reference sequence).

The sample holds one count of this clone. The clone's antigen remains unknown. Qualities for individual bases were not recorded, and no much larger clone is one base off. The immunoSEQ hsTCRB v3.0 assay was used at survey level resolution to sequence the TRB variable region. A depth of roughly 35,000-50,000 T-cell genomes per sample was targeted for TRB sequencing. An Illumina MiSeq with a v3 150-cycle kit was used to sequence the pooled TRB libraries. For the original study's pipeline: Repertoire analysis was performed in R inside a reproducible Nextflow workflow that covered QC, data transformation and analysis. LymphoSeq2, an R package for exploring AIRR-Seq data, was used to implement custom analyses. A few samples that produced fewer than 5000 total TRB sequences were removed, so 200 or so HIV repertoires were analyzed. Among the 200 or so HIV repertoires that were kept, roughly 58 were collected before ART initiation and around 130 were collected after ART initiation. Repertoires were downsampled to 5000 TRB nucleotide sequences, and summary statistics were averaged over 100 downsampling iterations. The analysis kept only TRB sequences whose CDR3 regions were at least seven amino acids long. A Shannon entropy-derived clonality score and the Gini coefficient were used to measure diversity. In the repertoire networks, any two of the top 5000 CDR3 amino acid sequences were linked whenever the two sequences differed by an edit distance of one. Antigen specificity groups and MHC restriction were predicted for TRB CDR3 amino acid sequences with GLIPH2. To flag known associations with CMV, EBV, HIV or tissue antigens, CDR3 amino acid sequences were compared against VDJdb and McPAS-TCR. Pre-ART, post-ART and control groups were compared with Wilcoxon signed-rank tests and Holm-Bonferroni correction. This is the immuneACCESS table as TCRdb keeps it, with only in-frame sequences that have V and J called. A part of the clones is gone; compared with another copy, unresolved V genes explain less than half, and the rest is unexplained. The D gene and trimming were derived from the DNA, and the V and J assignments and clone size from that table. The sample contains around 13,000 clones, 88% of them found a single time. The ten largest clones capture approximately 20% of the sample.

The chain is made from TRBV5-5 and TRBJ1-6; TRBD1 is a weak D gene call, 5 bases matching. The TCR originated in a woman aged 40 to 55 with HIV. This sample comprised unsorted PBMCs, obtained 2.1 years after starting antiretroviral therapy. CDR3 reads: CASSLEGRSPLHF. The bases read TGTGCCAGCAGCTTGGAGGGACGCTCACCCCTCCACTTT.